The 20 T cell receptor beta chains given below trace back to one sample, sequenced in a study of radiotherapy plus CTLA-4 blockade in lung cancer. Clones were read by immunoSEQ multiplex PCR, and TCRdb kept only the in-frame ones, dropping some. The sample yields over 80,000 clones, about 88% seen once. Source: peripheral blood, taken from a patient treated with radiotherapy plus ipilimumab. The receptors were sampled from a human donor with non-small cell lung cancer that progressed on radiotherapy plus ipilimumab.

The rearrangement uses TRBV4-2 and TRBJ2-7; 9 nucleotides agree with TRBD1. The germline CDR1 and CDR2 sequences are LGHNA and YNFKEQ. The J segment lost 4 bases and the V segment lost 4 bases, leaving 5 bases of the junction unmatched. This CDR3 spans 14 amino acids. CDR3 nucleotide sequence: TGTGCCAGCAGCCTGACAGGGGGTGGGTACGAGCAGTACTTC. It yields the protein CASSLTGGGYEQYF.

The chain joins TRBV25-1 to TRBJ1-6; TRBD1 matches 7 bases. The germline CDR1 and CDR2 sequences are MGHDK and SYGVNS. This CDR3 has 13 residues. V trimming: 8 bases; J trimming: 3 bases; junction bases outside the gene matches: 1. The CDR3 bases are TGTGCCAGCCGGGACAGCTATAATTCACCCCTCCACTTT. Translated, it gives CASRDSYNSPLHF.

V is TRBV13 and J is TRBJ1-2; maybe TRBD1 (6 bases). Trimming cost V 4 bases and J 3 bases, with 18 bases left between them. Germline V CDR1 and CDR2: PRHDT, FYEKMQ (reference sequence). This CDR3 is built from 16 residues. This CDR3 reads CASSSWDGQRHYGYTF. CDR3 bases: TGTGCCAGCAGCTCCTGGGACGGACAGAGACACTATGGCTACACCTTC.

DNA of the CDR3: TGTGCCAGCAGTCCCCGGATGGAGCACACTGAAGCTTTCTTT. It yields the protein CASSPRMEHTEAFF. The chain recombines TRBV6-4 with TRBJ1-1; D is ambiguous. The germline V and J ends were trimmed by 5 bases and 3 bases, with 13 bases remaining between them. The CDR3 loop spans 14 amino acids. Germline assignment: CDR1 MRHNA and CDR2 SNTAGT.

This CDR3 reads CASIDSSYNSPLHF. CDR3 coding DNA: TGTGCCAGTATTGACAGCTCCTATAATTCACCCCTCCACTTT. This chain joins TRBV19 and TRBJ1-6; a weak D match, TRBD1 (5 bases). Germline CDR1 LNHDA, CDR2 SQIVND (reference sequence). The CDR3 loop spans 14 amino acids. V lost 7 bases to trimming and J lost 0 bases, with 7 bases between them.

The chain combines TRBV19 with TRBJ1-2; 7 nucleotides match TRBD1. The CDR3 has 14 amino acids. J gave up 8 bases and V 2 bases, and 8 bases lay outside the gene matches. CDR1 is LNHDA and CDR2 is SQIVND in the germline V gene (reference sequence). For the CDR3, the DNA is TGTGCCAGTAGTATATTCGGCGGCAGGGGGGGCTACACCTTC. This gives the protein CASSIFGGRGGYTF.

The CDR3, as DNA: TGTGCCAGCAGCTTACGGCGGGTTTCTACAGATACGCAGTATTTT. It encodes CASSLRRVSTDTQYF. The V call is TRBV7-2, the J call TRBJ2-3; D is perhaps TRBD2 (5 bases). Deletions cut 2 bases from V and 3 bases from J, with 12 bases between. The CDR3 has 15 amino acids. Per germline, CDR1 SGHTA and CDR2 FQGNSA.

V is TRBV19 and J is TRBJ2-1, with TRBD2 as a possible D gene (5 bases). The CDR3 totals 16 residues. Germline loops: CDR1 LNHDA, CDR2 SQIVND (reference sequence). The V end was cut by 2 bases, the J end by 7 bases, with 18 bases between. The CDR3 DNA reads as TGTGCCAGTAGTATAATGGTCCGGACTCCGGGTAATGAGCAGTTCTTC. It translates to CASSIMVRTPGNEQFF.

The CDR3 loop reads CASSLEGTLGYTF. The CDR3 nucleotides are TGTGCCAGCAGCTTGGAGGGCACGCTAGGGTACACCTTC. The chain has TRBV5-4 and TRBJ1-2; D ambiguous. V dropped 0 bases and J dropped 11 bases, with 14 bases sitting between them. The CDR3 totals 13 residues. Germline CDR1 reads SGHNT; CDR2 reads YYREEE (reference sequence).

The chain uses TRBV15 and TRBJ1-5; D perhaps matches TRBD1 (6 bases). Trimming took off 1 base at V and 7 bases at J, with 20 bases between the two ends. Germline CDR1 reads LNHNV; CDR2 reads YYDKDF (reference sequence). CDR3 length: 17 residues. CDR3 sequence: CATSRARVWGQLQPQHF. The DNA of the CDR3 is TGTGCCACCAGCAGAGCGAGGGTCTGGGGGCAGTTGCAGCCCCAGCATTTT.

The CDR3 nucleotides read TGCAGTGCTCGGGACTACTACGAGCAGTACTTC. This translates into CSARDYYEQYF. The chain uses TRBV20-1 and TRBJ2-7; TRBD2 matches 7 bases. V was pared by 5 bases and J by 3 bases, with 1 base of the junction left unmatched. Germline V gene data show CDR1 as DFQATT and CDR2 as SNEGSKA (reference sequence). This CDR3 is built from 11 residues.

V usage is TRBV2 and J usage is TRBJ1-2, with TRBD1 matching 8 bases. The V and J ends lost 10 bases and 4 bases, in that order; junction bases with no gene match: 11. Looked up from germline, CDR1 is SNHLY and CDR2 is FYNNEI. This CDR3 region has 14 residues. The CDR3 reads CATPEDRVAYGYTF. The CDR3 DNA sequence: TGTGCCACCCCGGAGGACAGGGTCGCCTATGGCTACACCTTC.

The V gene is TRBV28, the J gene TRBJ1-2; 11 nucleotides agree with TRBD1. Trimming took 3 bases from V and 7 from J; bases not matched to a gene: 10. Germline V CDR1 and CDR2: MDHEN, SYDVKM. The CDR3 is 16 residues long. The CDR3 sequence: CASSFLPGQGAGGYTF. The CDR3 nucleotides are TGTGCCAGCAGTTTCCTCCCCGGACAGGGGGCGGGTGGCTACACCTTC.

V gene TRBV6-5 combines with J gene TRBJ2-3; 9 bases are shared with TRBD2. After removal of 0 bases from V and 1 base from J, the junction contained 2 bases not matched to a gene. The germline V gene has CDR1 MNHEY and CDR2 SVGAGI. The CDR3 runs to 16 residues. The CDR3 nucleotides read TGTGCCAGCAGTTACTCGTGGACTAGCGGCACAGATACGCAGTATTTT. This sequence encodes CASSYSWTSGTDTQYF.

The count of this clone is one. V gene TRBV15 combines with J gene TRBJ1-1; D gene uncertain. CDR1 and CDR2 from the germline V gene are LNHNV and YYDKDF (reference sequence). V was cut by 9 bases and J by 5 bases, with 16 bases left in between. The CDR3 length is 13 residues. CDR3 bases: TGTGCCACGACCACTTGGGAGGGAACTGAAGCTTTCTTT. Translating gives CATTTWEGTEAFF.

The chain uses TRBV7-2 and TRBJ2-3; no reliable D call. V gave up 1 base and J gave up 7 bases, with 18 bases separating them. The CDR3 runs to 16 residues. Per germline, CDR1 SGHTA and CDR2 FQGNSA. The CDR3 nucleotides are TGTGCCAGCAGCTTAGATGGAGCCAGCGCCCTCTATACGCAGTATTTT. This encodes CASSLDGASALYTQYF.

The chain has TRBV4-1 and TRBJ2-2; D unclear. The CDR3 has 14 residues. The V gene lost 5 bases and the J gene lost 6 bases, with 13 bases spanning the gap. From germline, CDR1 is MGHRA and CDR2 YSYEKL. DNA of the CDR3: TGCGCCAGCAGCAAAGGTGAAAATGCCGGGGAGCTGTTTTTT. Residues: CASSKGENAGELFF.

The chain carries TRBV4-2 and TRBJ2-1, with D hard to call. Germline V gene lookup returns CDR1 LGHNA and CDR2 YNFKEQ. Trimming cost V 0 bases and J 3 bases, with 6 bases left between them. The CDR3 loop spans 14 amino acids. The CDR3 is CASSQDTNYNEQFF. For the CDR3, the DNA is TGTGCCAGCAGCCAAGATACGAACTACAATGAGCAGTTCTTC.

CDR3 in amino acids: CASGGLGSASSTDTQYF. CDR3 bases: TGTGCCAGCGGGGGACTGGGCAGCGCCTCTAGCACAGATACGCAGTATTTT. The chain couples TRBV2 to TRBJ2-3, with TRBD2 as a possible D gene (6 bases). In germline, CDR1 is SNHLY, CDR2 FYNNEI. The CDR3 consists of 17 residues. V lost 8 bases and J 0 bases, leaving 21 bases between the germline ends.

CDR3 residues: CAISESGRETQYF. The CDR3 DNA sequence: TGTGCCATCAGTGAGTCTGGTCGGGAGACCCAGTACTTC. This chain links TRBV10-3 with TRBJ2-5; D not certain. V dropped 0 bases and J dropped 5 bases, with 7 bases sitting between them. Germline V CDR1 and CDR2: ENHRY, SYGVKD. This CDR3 is built from 13 residues.